Below are 30 T cell receptor beta chains sequenced from a single sample in a study of blood T cell repertoires in COVID-19. Generated by immunoSEQ multiplex PCR, the TCRdb table keeps only in-frame clones and is missing some. The sample yields just over 250,000 clones, 75% to 90% seen once. Sequencing used peripheral blood. The receptors derive from a woman aged 70-85 years with COVID-19, enrolled during active disease.

The rearrangement uses TRBV4-2 and TRBJ2-7; D possibly corresponds to TRBD2 (6 bases). CDR3 length: 15 residues. The V end lost 4 bases, the J end lost 2 bases, and 15 bases lay between the germline ends. Per the germline V gene, CDR1 is LGHNA and CDR2 is YNFKEQ. The CDR3 nucleotides read TGTGCCAGCAGCCGGGACTTGGCAGGGACCTACGAGCAGTACTTC. It translates to CASSRDLAGTYEQYF.

The chain recombines TRBV5-1 with TRBJ2-7; 7 nucleotides align to TRBD1. The CDR3 loop spans 13 amino acids. The trim removed 6 bases at V and 4 bases at J, leaving 7 bases unmatched. Looked up from germline, CDR1 is SGHRS and CDR2 is YFSETQ. The CDR3 nucleotides are TGCGCCAGCAAGGGGGCCTCGAATTACGAGCAGTACTTC. As protein: CASKGASNYEQYF.

This chain joins TRBV7-2 and TRBJ1-1; 8 bases fit TRBD1. Trimming at V came to 5 bases and at J to 5 bases, leaving 7 bases not matched to a gene. The CDR3 length is 14 residues. Germline V gene data show CDR1 as SGHTA and CDR2 as FQGNSA. DNA for the CDR3: TGTGCCAGCAGCCAAGACAGGGGCGCAACTGAAGCTTTCTTT. The encoded protein is CASSQDRGATEAFF.

The chain is built from TRBV3-1 (or the pseudogene TRBV3-2) and TRBJ2-2; 7 bases are shared with TRBD1. Per germline, CDR1 LGHDT and CDR2 YNNKEL (reference sequence). The V gene end was trimmed by 6 bases and the J gene end by 5 bases; junction bases not matched to a gene: 12. This CDR3 comprises 16 residues. This CDR3 reads CASRQQGDSQTGELFF. The CDR3 DNA reads TGTGCCAGCAGACAACAAGGGGACAGCCAGACCGGGGAGCTGTTTTTT.

This sequence joins TRBV2 and TRBJ2-7, with 9 bases aligning to TRBD1. Germline CDR1 is SNHLY and CDR2 is FYNNEI. The CDR3 contains 14 residues. Germline trimming cut 8 bases from V and 7 bases from J; bases unmatched to any gene: 12. CDR3 nucleotide sequence: TGTGCCAGCCAAGCCGGGACAGGGTTGTCTGAGCAGTACTTC. Its protein product is CASQAGTGLSEQYF.

This clone was counted a single time. The chain joins TRBV7-6 to TRBJ2-7, with TRBD1 as a possible D gene (5 bases). This CDR3 has 13 residues. The V and J ends lost 2 bases and 3 bases respectively, with 8 bases between them. Germline CDR1 and CDR2: SGHVS and FNYEAQ. The CDR3 DNA is TGTGCCAGCAGCTTATCCAGGGACTACGAGCAGTACTTC. This encodes CASSLSRDYEQYF. Supplemented by reference TRBV7-6 and TRBJ2-7, the full variable domain reads GAGVSQSPRYKVTKRGQDVALRCDPISGHVSLYWYRQALGQGPEFLTYFNYEAQQDKSGLPNDRFSAERPEGSISTLTIQRTEQRDSAMYRCASSLSRDYEQYFGPGTRLTVT.

V is TRBV30 and J is TRBJ2-1; TRBD2 aligns across 14 bases. The germline CDR1 and CDR2 sequences are GTSNPN and SVGIG (reference sequence). The V and J ends lost 5 bases and 8 bases, in that order; junction bases with no gene match: 5. This CDR3 contains 14 residues. The CDR3 nucleotides read TGTGCCTGGGCACCGGGACTAGCGGGGGATGAGCAGTTCTTC. This gives the protein CAWAPGLAGDEQFF.

The chain carries TRBV5-4 and TRBJ1-2, with 8 bases that match TRBD1. Germline values: CDR1 SGHNT, CDR2 YYREEE (reference sequence). V lost 1 base to trimming and J lost 6 bases; unmatched junction nucleotides: 2. The CDR3 covers 13 residues. CDR3 amino acids: CASSLSRGHGYTF. The CDR3 coding sequence is TGTGCCAGCAGCTTGAGCAGGGGGCATGGCTACACCTTC.

This clone was counted once. The rearrangement uses TRBV18 and TRBJ2-6, with a possible D match to TRBD1 (5 bases). Per germline, CDR1 KGHSH and CDR2 LQKENI. The CDR3 extends over 16 amino acids. Between the trimmed V and J ends, which lost 1 base and 3 bases, there was a span of 10 bases. In DNA form, the CDR3 reads TGTGCCAGCTCACCACTTCAGGGATTTGGGGCCAACGTCCTGACTTTC. Amino acid sequence: CASSPLQGFGANVLTF. Together with reference TRBV18 and TRBJ2-6, the CDR3 gives the full variable domain: NAGVMQNPRHLVRRRGQEARLRCSPMKGHSHVYWYRQLPEEGLKFMVYLQKENIIDESGMPKERFSAEFPKEGPSILRIQQVVRGDSAAYFCASSPLQGFGANVLTFGAGSRLTVL.

The genes are TRBV18 and TRBJ1-1; a possible D gene is TRBD1 (5 bases). CDR1 is KGHSH, CDR2 LQKENI, per germline. This CDR3 has 14 amino acids. V gave up 6 bases and J gave up 1 base, with 12 bases separating them. The CDR3 is CASSTSGGNTEAFF. The CDR3 region has the DNA TGTGCCAGCTCTACCTCGGGGGGGAACACTGAAGCTTTCTTT.

This clone has just one count. The V call is TRBV4-2, the J call TRBJ1-5; 7 bases line up with TRBD1. The length of the CDR3 is 17 residues. Unmatched junction bases numbered 15, after V lost 5 bases and J lost 5 bases. Per germline, CDR1 LGHNA and CDR2 YNFKEQ. CDR3 region: CASSTEQGTHLDQPQHF. In DNA form, the CDR3 reads TGTGCCAGCAGCACGGAACAGGGGACGCACCTTGATCAGCCCCAGCATTTT.

This chain joins TRBV4-1 and TRBJ2-3, with 7 positions matching TRBD1. Trimming removed 1 base from V and 4 bases from J; junction bases left unmatched: 8. Germline loops: CDR1 MGHRA, CDR2 YSYEKL. The CDR3 runs 16 residues. The CDR3 spells CASSQVPGQFSDTQYF. CDR3 nucleotide sequence: TGCGCCAGCAGCCAAGTCCCGGGACAGTTTTCAGATACGCAGTATTTT.

This chain connects TRBV5-1 to TRBJ2-2, with TRBD2 as a possible D gene (6 bases). Trimming pared 0 bases from V and 3 bases from J, leaving 12 bases between. The CDR3 sequence is 16 residues long. Germline V gene sequence: CDR1 SGHRS, CDR2 YFSETQ. CDR3 residues: CASSLDGREDTGELFF. The CDR3 bases are TGCGCCAGCAGCTTGGATGGCAGGGAGGACACCGGGGAGCTGTTTTTT.

This clone was detected a few times. This sequence joins TRBV5-1 and TRBJ1-5, with 7 bases matching TRBD1. Germline trimming cut 5 bases from V and 11 bases from J; bases unmatched to any gene: 10. Germline-derived CDR1 and CDR2 are SGHRS and YFSETQ. This CDR3 has 13 residues. Written as DNA, the CDR3 is TGCGCCAGCAGGGAAACCACAGGGGCGGCCCAGCATTTT. Its protein is CASRETTGAAQHF.

This chain joins TRBV5-5 and TRBJ2-5; TRBD1 matches 7 bases. The ends lost 4 bases at V and 7 bases at J; junction bases unmatched: 13. This CDR3 is 15 amino acids long. Germline V gene sequence: CDR1 SGHKS, CDR2 YYEKEE (reference sequence). CDR3: CASSAKTGLAGTQYF. DNA of the CDR3: TGTGCCAGCAGCGCAAAGACAGGGCTCGCAGGGACCCAGTACTTC. Combining the CDR3 with reference TRBV5-5 and TRBJ2-5 gives the whole variable domain DAGVTQSPTHLIKTRGQQVTLRCSPISGHKSVSWYQQVLGQGPQFIFQYYEKEERGRGNFPDRFSARQFPNYSSELNVNALLLGDSALYLCASSAKTGLAGTQYFGPGTRLLVL.

This sequence joins TRBV2 and TRBJ1-1; D perhaps matches TRBD1 (6 bases). The CDR3 contains 16 residues. Germline-derived CDR1 and CDR2 are SNHLY and FYNNEI. Trimming removed 2 bases from V and 5 bases from J, with 18 bases in between. The CDR3 loop is CASSEYGLGGRTEAFF. The CDR3 nucleotides read TGTGCCAGCAGTGAATACGGACTAGGGGGAAGGACTGAAGCTTTCTTT.

J is TRBJ2-7 and V is TRBV5-6, with D perhaps matching TRBD1 (5 bases). The CDR3 extends over 14 amino acids. The V and J ends lost 4 bases and 3 bases respectively, with 14 bases between them. Germline V CDR1 and CDR2: SGHDT, YYEEEE. CDR3: CASSVGADRYEQYF. DNA for the CDR3: TGTGCCAGCAGCGTAGGGGCGGATCGCTACGAGCAGTACTTC.

The V and J genes are TRBV13 and TRBJ2-2; 7 bases map to TRBD2. The CDR3 sequence is 15 residues long. V was clipped by 6 bases and J by 0 bases; unmatched bases: 4. Germline V gene sequence: CDR1 PRHDT, CDR2 FYEKMQ (reference sequence). The CDR3 sequence: CASSRAGTNTGELFF. The CDR3 bases are TGTGCCAGCAGTCGAGCGGGGACGAACACCGGGGAGCTGTTTTTT.

The chain has TRBV11-3 and TRBJ2-7; 7 bases are a match to TRBD2. Per germline, CDR1 SGHNT and CDR2 YENEEA. CDR3 size: 13 residues. With V trimmed by 3 bases and J by 7 bases, 6 bases remained unmatched. The CDR3 region has the DNA TGTGCCAGCAGCTTTTTATCAGCGGGAGAGCAGTACTTC. Translated, it gives CASSFLSAGEQYF.

The V call is TRBV24-1, the J call TRBJ1-4, with a tentative D call TRBD1 (6 bases). The CDR3 runs 13 residues. Germline V gene data show CDR1 as KGHDR and CDR2 as SFDVKD. The germline V and J ends were trimmed by 9 bases and 7 bases, with 14 bases remaining between them. In DNA, the CDR3 is TGTGCCACCCAGAACAGGGTGGCTGAAAAACTGTTTTTT. Translating it yields CATQNRVAEKLFF.

The CDR3 reads CASSRLARDTGELFF. CDR3 bases: TGTGCCAGCAGTCGACTAGCTAGGGACACCGGGGAGCTGTTTTTT. The rearrangement joins TRBV2 to TRBJ2-2; 7 nucleotides align to TRBD2. V lost 5 bases, J lost 3 bases, and 6 bases stayed unmatched. Germline values: CDR1 SNHLY, CDR2 FYNNEI. This CDR3 is built from 15 residues.

V and J are TRBV7-9 and TRBJ1-2; 8 nucleotides agree with TRBD1. The CDR3 runs 14 residues. With V trimmed by 1 base and J by 8 bases, 6 bases remained unmatched. Germline assignment: CDR1 SEHNR and CDR2 FQNEAQ (reference sequence). In nucleotides, the CDR3 is TGTGCCAGCAGCTTAGACCAGGGGGCTGCGGGCTACACCTTC. This gives the protein CASSLDQGAAGYTF.

V usage is TRBV7-3 and J usage is TRBJ2-2; D might be TRBD1 (5 bases). CDR1 and CDR2 (germline): SGHTA, FQGTGA. The CDR3 is made up of 14 amino acids. Trimming pared 4 bases from V and 5 bases from J, leaving 11 bases between. Written as DNA, the CDR3 is TGTGCCAGCAGCTCCCAGGGTGATACCGGGGAGCTGTTTTTT. Its translation: CASSSQGDTGELFF.

This clone was seen once. The rearrangement joins TRBV10-3 to TRBJ2-5, with 14 bases that match TRBD2. The V gene's germline CDR1 is ENHRY and CDR2 SYGVKD. V was clipped by 4 bases and J by 2 bases; unmatched bases: 3. The CDR3 contains 16 residues. The DNA of the CDR3 is TGTGCCATCAGTGGGACTAGCGGGAGGACACAAGAGACCCAGTACTTC. Amino acids: CAISGTSGRTQETQYF.

This clone has a handful of counts. The chain is built from TRBV28 and TRBJ1-5, with 7 positions matching TRBD1. CDR1 and CDR2 (germline): MDHEN, SYDVKM. This CDR3 has 14 amino acids. V lost 6 bases, J lost 7 bases, and 9 bases stayed unmatched. The CDR3 nucleotides read TGTGCCAGCAGCTTAGACAGGGTCGAACAGCCCCAGCATTTT. It specifies CASSLDRVEQPQHF.

This clone came up once. V and J are TRBV7-2 and TRBJ1-5; tentative D call: TRBD1 (6 bases). From germline, CDR1 is SGHTA and CDR2 FQGNSA. The CDR3 is 14 residues long. V lost 1 base and J lost 4, with 8 bases in between. The CDR3 region has the DNA TGTGCCAGCAGCTTAGAACAGGGAAATCAGCCCCAGCATTTT. Protein sequence: CASSLEQGNQPQHF.

J is TRBJ1-5 and V is TRBV5-4; the D is unclear. V lost 0 bases and J lost 6, with 4 bases in between. The CDR3 has 12 residues. CDR1 and CDR2 (germline): SGHNT, YYREEE (reference sequence). The CDR3 DNA reads as TGTGCCAGCAGCTTGGCGGGTCAGCCCCAGCATTTT. This gives the protein CASSLAGQPQHF.

The V gene is TRBV6-5, the J gene TRBJ1-2; 8 nucleotides agree with TRBD1. Germline V gene sequence: CDR1 MNHEY, CDR2 SVGAGI. CDR3 length equals 13 residues. Trimming took 9 bases from V and 6 from J; bases not matched to a gene: 9. The CDR3 DNA sequence: TGTGCCAGTATGCGAACAGGGGGGAATGGCTACACCTTC. Protein product: CASMRTGGNGYTF.

This chain connects TRBV6-5 to TRBJ1-1, with TRBD1 identical over 10 bases. The ends lost 6 bases at V and 10 bases at J; junction bases unmatched: 5. The germline CDR1 and CDR2 sequences are MNHEY and SVGAGI. The CDR3 covers 12 residues. The CDR3 sequence: CASSPGDRGAFF. The CDR3 nucleotides are TGTGCCAGCAGCCCCGGGGACAGGGGAGCTTTCTTT.

The chain carries TRBV6-5 and TRBJ2-7; perhaps TRBD1 as D (5 bases). The CDR3 runs 14 residues. Germline CDR1 reads MNHEY; CDR2 reads SVGAGI. Trimming removed 8 bases from V and 0 bases from J, with 14 bases in between. The CDR3, as DNA: TGTGCCAGCCGTAAGGGGTCGAGCTCCTACGAGCAGTACTTC. Protein: CASRKGSSSYEQYF.